Listed below are T cell receptor beta chains from one sample, sequenced in a study of CD8+CD57+ T cells in acquired aplastic anemia. Via MiXCR, TCRdb re-called the reads, giving one row per CDR3 protein. The data contain some 180,000 distinct CDR3 sequences, about three fifths of them singletons. Sequencing was done on a sample of sorted CD4+, CD8+, or CD8+CD57+ T cells (not recorded which) from PBMCs. Source of these receptors: a human donor with aplastic anemia. Each CDR3 is given with its conserved first and last residue. Fields, in order: J gene, V gene, CDR3 protein.

j_call: TRBJ2-7
v_call: TRBV24-1
cdr3_aa: CATPDRTSYEQYF

j_call: TRBJ1-1
v_call: TRBV2
cdr3_aa: CASRTMGRTNTEAFF

j_call: TRBJ2-7
v_call: TRBV5-6
cdr3_aa: CASSLKRVYEQYF

j_call: TRBJ2-1
v_call: TRBV14
cdr3_aa: CASSQGRRAGSRDNEQFF

j_call: TRBJ1-5
v_call: TRBV20-1
cdr3_aa: CSATGGDQPQHF

j_call: TRBJ1-5
v_call: TRBV6-6
cdr3_aa: CASSTGTEGNQPQHF

j_call: TRBJ2-7
v_call: TRBV15
cdr3_aa: CATSRATSGRGHEQYF

j_call: TRBJ1-2
v_call: TRBV7-3
cdr3_aa: CASSPLGLGGYTF

j_call: TRBJ1-1
v_call: TRBV20-1
cdr3_aa: CSASSAGANTEAFF

j_call: TRBJ2-5
v_call: TRBV5-5
cdr3_aa: CASSFRAETQYF

j_call: TRBJ2-5
v_call: TRBV7-8
cdr3_aa: CASSSMWETQYF

j_call: TRBJ2-7
v_call: TRBV2
cdr3_aa: CASSDDRVGDYEQYF

j_call: TRBJ2-7
v_call: TRBV20-1
cdr3_aa: CSARAIDGNEQYF

j_call: TRBJ1-2
v_call: TRBV29-1
cdr3_aa: CSVGTINYGYTF

j_call: TRBJ2-7
v_call: TRBV20-1
cdr3_aa: CSAFRGPTSDEQYF

j_call: TRBJ2-1
v_call: TRBV19
cdr3_aa: CASSRQYNEQFF

j_call: TRBJ2-7
v_call: TRBV2
cdr3_aa: CASSEAYEQYF

j_call: TRBJ1-6
v_call: TRBV19
cdr3_aa: CASKGDTDNSPLHF

j_call: TRBJ2-3
v_call: TRBV7-2
cdr3_aa: CASSIRQGTDTQYF

j_call: TRBJ2-3
v_call: TRBV20-1
cdr3_aa: CSARESGAGDAQYF

j_call: TRBJ2-3
v_call: TRBV5-1
cdr3_aa: CASTLRMGAHTDTQYF

j_call: TRBJ2-1
v_call: TRBV5-1
cdr3_aa: CASSYLGASSYNEQFF

j_call: TRBJ2-7
v_call: TRBV20-1
cdr3_aa: CSAVRSNSYEQYF

j_call: TRBJ1-6
v_call: TRBV28
cdr3_aa: CASSPVDSPLHF

j_call: TRBJ1-1
v_call: TRBV19
cdr3_aa: CASSISYLTHTEAFF

j_call: TRBJ2-7
v_call: TRBV7-9
cdr3_aa: CASSSSGTGRFEQYF

j_call: TRBJ1-1
v_call: TRBV19
cdr3_aa: CASSIRVNTEAFF

j_call: TRBJ1-5
v_call: TRBV10-3
cdr3_aa: CAISLDRDQPQHF

j_call: TRBJ1-2
v_call: TRBV28
cdr3_aa: CASISIGQGNGYTF

j_call: TRBJ2-7
v_call: TRBV29-1
cdr3_aa: CSVGAGRSGQYF

j_call: TRBJ2-1
v_call: TRBV7-8
cdr3_aa: CASSWDRYNEQFF

j_call: TRBJ2-3
v_call: TRBV15
cdr3_aa: CATSRDPGGFGTDTQYF

j_call: TRBJ2-1
v_call: TRBV30
cdr3_aa: CAWSVVGVPYNEQFF